This note documents a single T cell receptor (beta chain) sequence. Some clones are missing from TCRdb's copy, which holds only in-frame ones; the method was immunoSEQ multiplex PCR. Counted here are about 73,000 clones, under 90% occurring once; the ten biggest clones make up under 20%. V was trimmed by 9 bases and J by 5 bases, leaving 13 bases between them. The length of the CDR3 is 13 residues. The germline gives CDR1 MNHEY, CDR2 SVGAGI. The data derive from a study of control samples from healthy donors and cancer patients. The TCR sequence derives from a man in his 60s with lung cancer. Sequenced: PBMCs. The chain has TRBV6-5 and TRBJ1-4; D is uncertain. The CDR3 spells CASQRGLNEKLFF. CDR3 nucleotides: TGTGCCAGTCAACGGGGTTTAAATGAAAAACTGTTTTTT.